These T cell receptor beta chains were read from a single sample in a study of cytomegalovirus exposure and HLA in healthy donors. Method: immunoSEQ multiplex PCR; TCRdb's copy keeps in-frame clones and lacks some. The sample contains under 85,000 clones, around 77% of which appear only once. Input material: PBMCs. These receptors originate from a woman younger than 45 in good health and CMV-seronegative. CDR3s leave out the opening cysteine and the closing phenylalanine or tryptophan.

v_call	j_call	cdr3_aa
TRBV27	TRBJ1-6	ASSFEGINSPLH
TRBV28	TRBJ1-6	ASSLVAGYSPLH
TRBV10-3	TRBJ2-3	AISEPQTDTQY
TRBV2	TRBJ1-5	ASSLPPNQPQH
TRBV5-4	TRBJ2-5	ASSAWTGTSFSGAQY
TRBV28	TRBJ2-5	ASSLEGMRGGLETQY
TRBV6-5	TRBJ1-6	ASSRSGFGSPLH
TRBV4-3	TRBJ2-7	ASSQKLAVEQY
TRBV19	TRBJ2-1	ASRRISSYNEQF
TRBV25-1	TRBJ2-3	ASSGRRRSTDTQY
TRBV6-4	TRBJ2-6	ASSEGRDSGANVLT
TRBV27	TRBJ1-1	ASSLAPGRTEAF
TRBV25-1	TRBJ1-6	ASAPIEYRDRVLPLH
TRBV6-1	TRBJ1-5	ASSGGTGFNQPQH
TRBV19	TRBJ2-5	ASKRGRTETQY
TRBV18	TRBJ2-5	ASSETGLEETQY
TRBV9	TRBJ2-2	ASSPRPGQTGELF
TRBV5-1	TRBJ2-7	ASSLAGGAYEQY
TRBV5-8	TRBJ2-5	ASSTGTSGRALETQY
TRBV5-1	TRBJ2-5	ASSCGDETQY
TRBV29-1	TRBJ2-5	SVGASGGAETQY
TRBV7-2	TRBJ1-2	ASSLKTGEGYT
TRBV29-1	TRBJ1-1	SVSRVGTNTEAF